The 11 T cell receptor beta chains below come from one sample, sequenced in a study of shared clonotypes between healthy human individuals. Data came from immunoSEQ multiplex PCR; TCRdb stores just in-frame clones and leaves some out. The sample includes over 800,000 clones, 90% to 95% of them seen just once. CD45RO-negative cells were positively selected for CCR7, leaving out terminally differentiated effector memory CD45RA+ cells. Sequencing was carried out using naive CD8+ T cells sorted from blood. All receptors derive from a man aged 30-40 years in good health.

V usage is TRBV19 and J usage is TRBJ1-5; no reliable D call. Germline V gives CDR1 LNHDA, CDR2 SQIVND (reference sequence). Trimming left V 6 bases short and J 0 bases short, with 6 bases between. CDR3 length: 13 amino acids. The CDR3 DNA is TGTGCCAGTAGCCAAAATAGCAATCAGCCCCAGCATTTT. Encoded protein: CASSQNSNQPQHF.

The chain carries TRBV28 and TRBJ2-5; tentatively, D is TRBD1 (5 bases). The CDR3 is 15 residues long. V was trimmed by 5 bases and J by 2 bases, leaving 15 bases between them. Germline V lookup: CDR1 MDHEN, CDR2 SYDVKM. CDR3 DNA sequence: TGTGCCAGCAGTGTACGAAGGACAAGGCAAGAGACCCAGTACTTC. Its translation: CASSVRRTRQETQYF.

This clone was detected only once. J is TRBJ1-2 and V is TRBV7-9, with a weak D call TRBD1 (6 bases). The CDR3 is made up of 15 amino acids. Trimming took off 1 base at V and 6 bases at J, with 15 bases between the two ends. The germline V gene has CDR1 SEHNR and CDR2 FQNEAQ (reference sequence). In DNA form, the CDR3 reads TGTGCCAGCAGCTTAGGAACAGGGATGGGGGATGGCTACACCTTC. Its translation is CASSLGTGMGDGYTF.

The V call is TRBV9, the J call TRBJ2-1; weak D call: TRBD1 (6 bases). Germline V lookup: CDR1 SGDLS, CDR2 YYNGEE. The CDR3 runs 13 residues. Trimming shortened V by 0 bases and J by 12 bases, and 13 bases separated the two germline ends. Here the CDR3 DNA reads TGTGCCAGCAGCGTAGATGGGCTAGGGGGGCAGTTCTTC. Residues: CASSVDGLGGQFF.

CDR3 bases: TGTGCCAGCAGCCGGTCCCTCAGCTCCTACGAGCAGTACTTC. This translates into CASSRSLSSYEQYF. J is TRBJ2-7 and V is TRBV7-7; D gene uncertain. CDR1 SSHAT and CDR2 FNYEAQ come from the germline V gene (reference sequence). This CDR3 has 14 residues. Trimming cost V 5 bases and J 0 bases, with 11 bases left between them.

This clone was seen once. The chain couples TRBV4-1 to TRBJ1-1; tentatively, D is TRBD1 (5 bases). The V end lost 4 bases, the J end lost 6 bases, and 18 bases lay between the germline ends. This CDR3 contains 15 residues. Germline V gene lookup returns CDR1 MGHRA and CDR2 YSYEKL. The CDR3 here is CASSPTGTLGPEAFF. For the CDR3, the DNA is TGCGCCAGCAGCCCGACGGGGACTTTAGGCCCTGAAGCTTTCTTT.

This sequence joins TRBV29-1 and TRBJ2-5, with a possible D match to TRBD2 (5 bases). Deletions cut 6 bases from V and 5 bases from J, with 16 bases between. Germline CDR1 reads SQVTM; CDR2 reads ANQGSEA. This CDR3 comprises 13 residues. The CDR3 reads CSVAAGVFETQYF. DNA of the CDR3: TGCAGCGTCGCGGCGGGTGTGTTTGAGACCCAGTACTTC.

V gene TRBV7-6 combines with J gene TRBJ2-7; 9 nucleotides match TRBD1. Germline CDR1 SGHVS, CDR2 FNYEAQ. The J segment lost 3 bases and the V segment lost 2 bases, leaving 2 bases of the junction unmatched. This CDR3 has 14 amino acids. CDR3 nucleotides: TGTGCCAGCAGCTTACCGGGACAGGGCTACGAGCAGTACTTC. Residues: CASSLPGQGYEQYF.

The CDR3 DNA follows: TGTGCCAGCAGTTTACGGCGGGACGCCTACGAGCAGTACTTC. Residues: CASSLRRDAYEQYF. The chain links TRBV27 to TRBJ2-7, with D tentatively TRBD2 (6 bases). Trimming removed 2 bases at V and 2 bases at J, with 10 bases between. The length of the CDR3 is 14 residues. Germline CDR1 reads MNHEY; CDR2 reads SMNVEV (reference sequence).

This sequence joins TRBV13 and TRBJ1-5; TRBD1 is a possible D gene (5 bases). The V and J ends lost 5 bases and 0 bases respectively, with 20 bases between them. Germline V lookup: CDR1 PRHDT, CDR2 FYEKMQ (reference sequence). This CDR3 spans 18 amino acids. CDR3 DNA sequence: TGTGCCAGCAGCCAAAACCGGGACGGGAGCTATAGCAATCAGCCCCAGCATTTT. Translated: CASSQNRDGSYSNQPQHF.

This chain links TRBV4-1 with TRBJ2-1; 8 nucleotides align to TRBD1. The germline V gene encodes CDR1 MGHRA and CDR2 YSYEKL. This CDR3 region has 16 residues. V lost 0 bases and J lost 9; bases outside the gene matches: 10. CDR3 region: CASSQDPGQVRSEQFF. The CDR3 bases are TGCGCCAGCAGCCAAGACCCGGGACAGGTCAGGAGTGAGCAGTTCTTC.